This T cell receptor beta chain stems from a study of T-cell memory formation after mild COVID-19. One entry per CDR3 protein, called by TCRdb with MiXCR from the 5' RACE reads. The table has fewer than 700,000 distinct CDR3 sequences, roughly a fifth seen once. V was clipped by 3 bases and J by 3 bases; unmatched bases: 4. This CDR3 contains 15 residues. Looked up from germline, CDR1 is SGHVS and CDR2 is FNYEAQ. This clonotype was obtained from an adult woman who had mild COVID-19 (a few samples of this study predate the infection). Cell type and time point are not known. The chain carries TRBV7-6 and TRBJ2-3, with TRBD2 identical over 9 bases. The sequenced material came from PBMCs or a T cell subset sorted from them (not recorded which). CDR3 sequence reads: CASSFISGGTDTQYF. As DNA, the CDR3 is TGTGCCAGCAGCTTCATTAGCGGGGGAACAGATACGCAGTATTTT.